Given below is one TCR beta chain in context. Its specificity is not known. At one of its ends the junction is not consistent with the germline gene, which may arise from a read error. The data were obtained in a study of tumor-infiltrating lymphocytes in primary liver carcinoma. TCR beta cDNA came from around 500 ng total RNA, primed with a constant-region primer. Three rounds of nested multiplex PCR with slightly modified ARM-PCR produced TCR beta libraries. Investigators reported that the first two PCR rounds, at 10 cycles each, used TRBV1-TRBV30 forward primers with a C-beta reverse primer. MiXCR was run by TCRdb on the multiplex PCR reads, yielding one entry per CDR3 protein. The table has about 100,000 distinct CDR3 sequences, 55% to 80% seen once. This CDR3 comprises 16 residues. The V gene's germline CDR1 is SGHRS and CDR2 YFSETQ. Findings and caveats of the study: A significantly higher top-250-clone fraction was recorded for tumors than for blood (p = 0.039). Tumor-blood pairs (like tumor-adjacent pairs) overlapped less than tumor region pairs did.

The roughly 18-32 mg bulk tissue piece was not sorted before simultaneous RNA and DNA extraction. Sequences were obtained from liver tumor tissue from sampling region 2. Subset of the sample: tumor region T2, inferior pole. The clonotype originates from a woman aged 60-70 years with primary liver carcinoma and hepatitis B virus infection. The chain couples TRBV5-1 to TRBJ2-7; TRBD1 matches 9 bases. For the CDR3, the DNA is TGCGCCAGCAGCTTGGGTGGACAGGGGTTGGCCTACGAGCAGTGCTTC. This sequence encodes CASSLGGQGLAYEQCF.